Below are 18 T cell receptor beta chains sequenced from a single sample in a study of T cells in Graves' hyperthyroidism and ophthalmopathy. RNA transcripts gave rise to amplified TCR beta CDR3 regions. RT-PCR in the first round (using the HTBI primer set) targeted the TCR CDR3. TCRdb re-called the multiplex PCR reads with MiXCR, one entry per CDR3 protein. The table lists 20,000 to 30,000 distinct CDR3 sequences, 45% of them singletons, with 10% in the top ten. Input material: blood. The origin of the receptors is a woman younger than 45 with Graves' hyperthyroidism.

Details on this clonotype: In this CDR3 the conserved last residue, phenylalanine or tryptophan, is missing, so a read error is likely. The genes are TRBV5-4 and TRBJ1-1; D perhaps matches TRBD1 (6 bases). The CDR3 is made up of 15 amino acids. The germline gives CDR1 SGHNT, CDR2 YYREEE (reference sequence). V lost 7 bases and J lost 5, with 21 bases in between. The CDR3: CASSQKWEGGTEAFS. The CDR3 DNA sequence: TGTGCCAGCTCACAAAAATGGGAGGGGGGGACTGAAGCTTTCTCT.

In the case of this clonotype: This CDR3 is missing its conserved last phenylalanine or tryptophan, likely due to a read error. This rearrangement joins TRBV18 to TRBJ2-5, with 14 bases that match TRBD2. CDR1 is KGHSH and CDR2 is LQKENI in the germline V gene. Trimming removed 3 bases from V and 4 bases from J; junction bases left unmatched: 4. The CDR3 totals 16 residues. CDR3 nucleotide sequence: TGTGCCAGCTCACCGCCGACTAGCGGGAGGGGAGAGACCCAGTACATC. As protein: CASSPPTSGRGETQYI.

A remark on this clonotype: The junction departs from the called germline gene at one end, perhaps through a read error. The chain links TRBV9 to TRBJ1-5; 7 bases fit TRBD1. The germline V gene encodes CDR1 SGDLS and CDR2 YYNGEE. This CDR3 has 14 amino acids. Here the CDR3 reads CASSSQGGNQPQHF. CDR3 nucleotides: TGTGCCAGCAGCTCCCAGGGGGGCAATCAGCCCCAGCATTTC.

This chain joins TRBV7-2 and TRBJ1-2; D perhaps matches TRBD1 (5 bases). Germline V gene sequence: CDR1 SGHTA, CDR2 FQGNSA. Between the trimmed V and J ends, which lost 5 bases and 7 bases, there was a span of 14 bases. The CDR3 consists of 13 residues. The CDR3 sequence: CASSADQGIGYTF. In DNA, the CDR3 is TGTGCCAGCAGCGCCGACCAGGGTATTGGCTACACCTTC.

By share, this clonotype ranks as medium-sized (0.01 to 0.1%). The chain employs TRBV19 and TRBJ2-7, with TRBD1 matching over 7 bases. The CDR3 has 15 residues. V dropped 6 bases and J dropped 0; count of bases not matched to a gene: 8. CDR1 LNHDA and CDR2 SQIVND come from the germline V gene (reference sequence). DNA for the CDR3: TGTGCCAGTAGGCTAAGACAGGGAAGCTCCTACGAGCAGTACTTC. Translated, it gives CASRLRQGSSYEQYF.

Notes on this clonotype: This sequence may be a read error, since a much larger clone differs from it by one base. Without the conserved terminal phenylalanine or tryptophan, this CDR3 likely stems from a read error. The genes are TRBV5-4 and TRBJ1-1; 8 bases are shared with TRBD1. V lost 6 bases, J lost 1 base, and 8 bases stayed unmatched. This CDR3 contains 15 residues. Germline V gene sequence: CDR1 SGHNT, CDR2 YYREEE (reference sequence). The CDR3 protein is CASNSGGSGNTEAFL. The CDR3 nucleotides are TGTGCCAGCAATTCAGGGGGCTCGGGGAACACTGAAGCTTTCCTT.

Comments on this clonotype: Germline is not matched at one junction end, which may reflect a read error. The chain joins TRBV7-7 to TRBJ2-2; the D gene could be TRBD1 or TRBD2 (6 bases each). CDR1 and CDR2 (germline): SSHAT, FNYEAQ (reference sequence). The CDR3 spans 16 residues. The CDR3, as DNA: TGTGCTAGCAGCTTAAGTTCAACAGGGTACACCGGGGGGCTGTTTTTT. It encodes CASSLSSTGYTGGLFF.

This clonotype showed up just a few times. An end of the junction does not agree with germline; a read error may underlie this. This rearrangement joins TRBV5-1 to TRBJ2-7; 7 nucleotides line up with TRBD2. The CDR3 has 10 residues. Germline CDR1 SGHRS, CDR2 YFSETQ. The CDR3 is CASSLESGTF. For the CDR3, the DNA is TGCGCCAGCAGCTTGGAAAGCGGGACCTTC.

There are many counts of this clonotype. This CDR3 reads CASSVDEGPLAFF. The CDR3 DNA reads as TGTGCCAGCAGCGTAGATGAGGGCCCCTTGGCTTTCTTT. This rearrangement joins TRBV9 to TRBJ1-1; no clear D. Germline lookup yields CDR1 SGDLS and CDR2 YYNGEE. Trimming shortened V by 0 bases and J by 11 bases, and 14 bases separated the two germline ends. This CDR3 spans 13 amino acids.

This chain joins TRBV20-1 and TRBJ2-3; D not resolved. The CDR3 runs 12 residues. Trimming shortened V by 3 bases and J by 2 bases, and 6 bases separated the two germline ends. Germline loops: CDR1 DFQATT, CDR2 SNEGSKA (reference sequence). This chain's CDR3 is CSAREPTDTQYF. As DNA, the CDR3 is TGCAGTGCTAGGGAGCCCACAGATACGCAGTATTTT.

The rearrangement joins TRBV7-6 to TRBJ1-4, with 7 positions matching TRBD1. The V segment lost 5 bases and the J segment 10 bases; nucleotides outside the gene matches: 7. Germline CDR1 and CDR2: SGHVS and FNYEAQ. The CDR3 consists of 13 residues. The CDR3 DNA sequence: TGTGCCAGCAGCACCCACAGGGGAGGAAAACTGTTTTTT. Amino acids: CASSTHRGGKLFF.

This chain joins TRBV7-2 and TRBJ1-2; D is unresolved. Between the trimmed V and J ends, which lost 4 bases and 4 bases, there was a span of 10 bases. There are 13 residues in the CDR3. Germline CDR1 is SGHTA and CDR2 is FQGNSA. The CDR3 spells CASSSREFYGYTF. CDR3 nucleotides: TGTGCCAGCAGCTCACGGGAATTCTATGGCTACACCTTC.

This clonotype was seen many times. V usage is TRBV6-5 and J usage is TRBJ1-2; 7 bases are a match to TRBD1. The length of the CDR3 is 13 residues. Germline V gene lookup returns CDR1 MNHEY and CDR2 SVGAGI. Trimming cost V 6 bases and J 6 bases; bases outside gene matches: 7. CDR3 bases: TGTGCCAGCAGCCTCAGGGGGTCGGATGGCTACACCTTC. Residues: CASSLRGSDGYTF.

The gene calls are TRBV20-1 and TRBJ1-6, with unresolved D. The CDR3 runs to 15 residues. The germline CDR1 and CDR2 sequences are DFQATT and SNEGSKA (reference sequence). Trimming shortened V by 3 bases and J by 1 base, and 10 bases separated the two germline ends. The CDR3 is CSARELGSYNSPLHF. The CDR3 DNA reads TGCAGTGCTAGGGAGTTGGGGTCCTATAATTCACCCCTCCACTTT.

The genes are TRBV29-1 and TRBJ2-7; 10 bases align to TRBD1. Germline loops: CDR1 SQVTM, CDR2 ANQGSEA. V trimming: 4 bases; J trimming: 5 bases; junction bases outside the gene matches: 5. The CDR3 has 13 amino acids. The CDR3 sequence is CSVGGQGKHEQYF. The CDR3 nucleotides read TGCAGCGTTGGGGGACAGGGGAAGCACGAGCAGTACTTC.

This clonotype was seen more than once but under ten times. The chain links TRBV20-1 to TRBJ1-2, with TRBD1 identical over 10 bases. Per germline, CDR1 DFQATT and CDR2 SNEGSKA (reference sequence). This CDR3 is 13 amino acids long. J lost 8 bases, V lost 3 bases, and 6 bases had no gene match. CDR3 DNA sequence: TGCAGTGCTAGGCAGTGGGACAGGGGCGGCTACACCTTC. Protein product: CSARQWDRGGYTF.

The chain recombines TRBV2 with TRBJ2-5; 13 bases match TRBD2. In germline, CDR1 is SNHLY, CDR2 FYNNEI. V shed 6 bases and J 3 bases; nucleotides not matched to a gene: 7. The CDR3 has 16 residues. The CDR3 sequence is CASRLLAGGAEETQYF. CDR3 nucleotides: TGTGCCAGCAGGCTACTAGCGGGAGGGGCCGAAGAGACCCAGTACTTC.

This chain joins TRBV6-5 and TRBJ2-7, with D possibly matching TRBD1 (5 bases). There are 13 residues in the CDR3. The V end lost 8 bases, the J end lost 2 bases, and 13 bases lay between the germline ends. Per the germline V gene, CDR1 is MNHEY and CDR2 is SVGAGI. The chain's CDR3 is CASGPQGPYEQYF. The CDR3 DNA is TGTGCCAGCGGGCCTCAGGGTCCCTACGAGCAGTACTTC.